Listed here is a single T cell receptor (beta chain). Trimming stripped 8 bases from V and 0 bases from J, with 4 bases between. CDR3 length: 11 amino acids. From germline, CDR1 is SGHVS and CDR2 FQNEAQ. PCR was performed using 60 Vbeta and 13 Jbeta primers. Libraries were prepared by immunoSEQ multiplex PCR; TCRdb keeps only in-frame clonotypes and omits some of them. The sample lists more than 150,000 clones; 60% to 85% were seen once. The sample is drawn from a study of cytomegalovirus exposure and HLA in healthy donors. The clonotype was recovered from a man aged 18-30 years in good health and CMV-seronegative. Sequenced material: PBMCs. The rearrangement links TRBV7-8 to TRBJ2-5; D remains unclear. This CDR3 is CASSYQETQYF. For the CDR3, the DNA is TGTGCCAGCTCTTACCAAGAGACCCAGTACTTC.